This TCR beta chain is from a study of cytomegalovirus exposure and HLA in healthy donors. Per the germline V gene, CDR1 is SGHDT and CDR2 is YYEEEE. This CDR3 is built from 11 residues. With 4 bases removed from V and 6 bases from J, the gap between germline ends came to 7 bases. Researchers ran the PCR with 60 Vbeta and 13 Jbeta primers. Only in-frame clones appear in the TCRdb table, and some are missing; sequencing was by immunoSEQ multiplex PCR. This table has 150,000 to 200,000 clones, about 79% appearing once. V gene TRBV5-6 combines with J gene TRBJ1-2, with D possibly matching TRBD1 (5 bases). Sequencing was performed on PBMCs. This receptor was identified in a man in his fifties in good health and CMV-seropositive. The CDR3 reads CASSPGHGYTF. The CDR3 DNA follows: TGTGCCAGCAGCCCAGGGCATGGCTACACCTTC.